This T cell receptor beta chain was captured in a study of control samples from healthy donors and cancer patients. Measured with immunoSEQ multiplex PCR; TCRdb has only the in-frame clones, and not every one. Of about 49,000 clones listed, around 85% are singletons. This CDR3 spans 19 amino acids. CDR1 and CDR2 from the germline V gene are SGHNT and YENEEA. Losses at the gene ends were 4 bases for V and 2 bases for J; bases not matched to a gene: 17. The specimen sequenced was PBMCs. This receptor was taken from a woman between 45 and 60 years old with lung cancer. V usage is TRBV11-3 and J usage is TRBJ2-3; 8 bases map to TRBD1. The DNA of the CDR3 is TGTGCCAGCAGCTACCACCGGGACAGGTCCACAAGAATCACAGATACGCAGTATTTT. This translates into CASSYHRDRSTRITDTQYF. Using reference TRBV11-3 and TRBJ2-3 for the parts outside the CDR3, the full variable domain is EAGVVQSPRYKIIEKKQPVAFWCNPISGHNTLYWYLQNLGQGPELLIRYENEEAVDDSQLPKDRFSAERLKGVDSTLKIQPAELGDSAVYLCASSYHRDRSTRITDTQYFGPGTRLTVL.